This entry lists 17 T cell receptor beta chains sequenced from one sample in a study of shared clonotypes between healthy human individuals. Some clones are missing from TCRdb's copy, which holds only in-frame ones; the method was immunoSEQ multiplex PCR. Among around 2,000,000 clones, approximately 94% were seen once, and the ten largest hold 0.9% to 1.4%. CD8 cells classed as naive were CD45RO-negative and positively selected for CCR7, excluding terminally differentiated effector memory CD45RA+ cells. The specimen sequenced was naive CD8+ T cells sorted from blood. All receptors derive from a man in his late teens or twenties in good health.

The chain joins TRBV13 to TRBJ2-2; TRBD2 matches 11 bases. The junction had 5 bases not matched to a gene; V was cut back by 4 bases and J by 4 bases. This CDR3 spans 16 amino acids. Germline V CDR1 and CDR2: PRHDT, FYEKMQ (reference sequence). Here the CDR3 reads CASSSGLAEFTGELFF. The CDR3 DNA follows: TGTGCCAGCAGCTCGGGACTAGCGGAGTTCACCGGGGAGCTGTTTTTT.

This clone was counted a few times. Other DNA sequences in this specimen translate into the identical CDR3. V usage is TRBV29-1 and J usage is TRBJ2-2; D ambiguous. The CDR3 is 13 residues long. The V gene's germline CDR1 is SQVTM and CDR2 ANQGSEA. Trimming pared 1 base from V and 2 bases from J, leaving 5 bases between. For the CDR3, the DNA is TGCAGCGTTGAAGGACTTAACACCGGGGAGCTGTTTTTT. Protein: CSVEGLNTGELFF.

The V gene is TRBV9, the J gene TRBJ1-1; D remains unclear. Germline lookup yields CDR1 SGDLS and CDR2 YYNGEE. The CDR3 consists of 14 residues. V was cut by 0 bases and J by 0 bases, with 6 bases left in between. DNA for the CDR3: TGTGCCAGCAGCGTAGTAGGCTTGAACACTGAAGCTTTCTTT. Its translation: CASSVVGLNTEAFF.

This CDR3 is CASSYFSGGAYNEQFF. In DNA, the CDR3 is TGTGCCAGCAGTTACTTTAGCGGGGGGGCCTACAATGAGCAGTTCTTC. This chain connects TRBV6-5 to TRBJ2-1; 11 nucleotides line up with TRBD2. The CDR3 has 16 residues. Germline trimming cut 1 base from V and 2 bases from J; bases unmatched to any gene: 1. Germline CDR1 is MNHEY and CDR2 is SVGAGI.

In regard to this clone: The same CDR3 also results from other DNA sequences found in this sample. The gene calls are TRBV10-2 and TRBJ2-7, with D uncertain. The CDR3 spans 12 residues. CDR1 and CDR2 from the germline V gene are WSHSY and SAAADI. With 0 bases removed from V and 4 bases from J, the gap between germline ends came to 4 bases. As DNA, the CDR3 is TGCGCCAGCAGTGAGTCCGGGTACGAGCAGTACTTC. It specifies CASSESGYEQYF.

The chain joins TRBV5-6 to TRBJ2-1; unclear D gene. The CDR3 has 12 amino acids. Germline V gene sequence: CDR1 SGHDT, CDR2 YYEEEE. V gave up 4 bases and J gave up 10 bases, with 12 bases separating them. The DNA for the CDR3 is TGTGCCAGCAGCCTACAGATAGAGGAGCAGTTCTTC. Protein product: CASSLQIEEQFF.

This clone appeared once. CDR3 nucleotides: TGTGCCAGCAGCTTCTTGGACAGGGGGCGCGAAAAACTGTTTTTT. Amino acids: CASSFLDRGREKLFF. This chain joins TRBV5-5 and TRBJ1-4; 11 nucleotides agree with TRBD1. Germline CDR1 reads SGHKS; CDR2 reads YYEKEE (reference sequence). This CDR3 contains 15 residues. After removal of 2 bases from V and 8 bases from J, the junction contained 5 bases not matched to a gene.

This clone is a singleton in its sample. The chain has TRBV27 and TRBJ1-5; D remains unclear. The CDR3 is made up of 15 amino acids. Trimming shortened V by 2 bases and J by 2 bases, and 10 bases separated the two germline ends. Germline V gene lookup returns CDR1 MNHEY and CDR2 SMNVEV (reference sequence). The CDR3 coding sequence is TGTGCCAGCAGTTTAGGCCCCCGGGGCAATCAGCCCCAGCATTTT. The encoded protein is CASSLGPRGNQPQHF.

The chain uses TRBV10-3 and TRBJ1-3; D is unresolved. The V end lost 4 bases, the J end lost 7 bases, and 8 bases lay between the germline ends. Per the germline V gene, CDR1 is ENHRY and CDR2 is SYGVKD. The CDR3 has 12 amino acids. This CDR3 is CAISGEYNTIYF. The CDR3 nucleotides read TGTGCCATCAGTGGGGAATATAACACCATATATTTT.

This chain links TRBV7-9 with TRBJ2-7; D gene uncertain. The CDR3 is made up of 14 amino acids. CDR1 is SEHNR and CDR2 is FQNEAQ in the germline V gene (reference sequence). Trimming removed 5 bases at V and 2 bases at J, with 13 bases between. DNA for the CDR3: TGTGCCAGCAGCCCTGCTTACATCCCCTACGAGCAGTACTTC. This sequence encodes CASSPAYIPYEQYF. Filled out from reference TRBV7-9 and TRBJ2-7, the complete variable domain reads DTGVSQNPRHKITKRGQNVTFRCDPISEHNRLYWYRQTLGQGPEFLTYFQNEAQLEKSRLLSDRFSAERPKGSFSTLEIQRTEQGDSAMYLCASSPAYIPYEQYFGPGTRLTVT.

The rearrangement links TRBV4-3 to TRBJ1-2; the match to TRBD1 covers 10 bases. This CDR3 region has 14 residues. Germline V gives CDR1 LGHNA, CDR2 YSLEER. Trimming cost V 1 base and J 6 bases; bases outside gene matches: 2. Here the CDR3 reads CASSQGGQGNGYTF. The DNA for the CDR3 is TGCGCCAGCAGCCAAGGGGGACAGGGGAATGGCTACACCTTC.

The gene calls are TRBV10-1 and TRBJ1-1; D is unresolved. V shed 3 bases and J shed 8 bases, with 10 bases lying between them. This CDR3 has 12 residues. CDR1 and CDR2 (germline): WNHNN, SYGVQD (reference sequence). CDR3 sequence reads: CASSDTLEEAFF. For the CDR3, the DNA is TGCGCCAGCAGTGATACATTGGAAGAAGCTTTCTTT.

CDR3 protein: CASSVGPGTEYEQYF. DNA for the CDR3: TGTGCCAGCAGCGTAGGCCCCGGGACAGAGTACGAGCAGTACTTC. This chain joins TRBV9 and TRBJ2-7, with 7 bases aligning to TRBD1. This CDR3 contains 15 residues. With V trimmed by 0 bases and J by 4 bases, 7 bases remained unmatched. In germline, CDR1 is SGDLS, CDR2 YYNGEE.

The CDR3 spells CSVEGPDQETQYF. The CDR3 bases are TGCAGCGTTGAAGGCCCGGACCAAGAGACCCAGTACTTC. The chain carries TRBV29-1 and TRBJ2-5, with unresolved D. Trimming shortened V by 1 base and J by 0 bases, and 6 bases separated the two germline ends. The CDR3 totals 13 residues. Germline values: CDR1 SQVTM, CDR2 ANQGSEA.

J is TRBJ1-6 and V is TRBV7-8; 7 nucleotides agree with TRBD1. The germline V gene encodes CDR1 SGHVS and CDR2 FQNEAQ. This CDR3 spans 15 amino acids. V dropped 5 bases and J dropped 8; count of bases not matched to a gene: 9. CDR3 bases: TGTGCCAGCAGCCGGTATCGACAGGGCGATTCACCCCTCCACTTT. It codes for CASSRYRQGDSPLHF.

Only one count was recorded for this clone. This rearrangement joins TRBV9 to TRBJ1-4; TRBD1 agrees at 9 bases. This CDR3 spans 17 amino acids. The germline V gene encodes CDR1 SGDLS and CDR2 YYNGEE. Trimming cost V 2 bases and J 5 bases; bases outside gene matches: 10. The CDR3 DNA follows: TGTGCCAGCAGCGTGGCCCCGGGACAGGGATCCAATGAAAAACTGTTTTTT. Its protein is CASSVAPGQGSNEKLFF.

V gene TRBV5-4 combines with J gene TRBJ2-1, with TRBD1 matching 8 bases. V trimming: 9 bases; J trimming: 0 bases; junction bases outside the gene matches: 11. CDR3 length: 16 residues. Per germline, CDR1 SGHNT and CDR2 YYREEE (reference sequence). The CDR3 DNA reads TGTGCCACCACACCCGGACAGGGAGGCTCCTACAATGAGCAGTTCTTC. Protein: CATTPGQGGSYNEQFF. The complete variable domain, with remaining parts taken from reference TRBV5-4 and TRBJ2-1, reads ETGVTQSPTHLIKTRGQQVTLRCSSQSGHNTVSWYQQALGQGPQFIFQYYREEENGRGNFPPRFSGLQFPNYSSELNVNALELDDSALYLCATTPGQGGSYNEQFFGPGTRLTVL.